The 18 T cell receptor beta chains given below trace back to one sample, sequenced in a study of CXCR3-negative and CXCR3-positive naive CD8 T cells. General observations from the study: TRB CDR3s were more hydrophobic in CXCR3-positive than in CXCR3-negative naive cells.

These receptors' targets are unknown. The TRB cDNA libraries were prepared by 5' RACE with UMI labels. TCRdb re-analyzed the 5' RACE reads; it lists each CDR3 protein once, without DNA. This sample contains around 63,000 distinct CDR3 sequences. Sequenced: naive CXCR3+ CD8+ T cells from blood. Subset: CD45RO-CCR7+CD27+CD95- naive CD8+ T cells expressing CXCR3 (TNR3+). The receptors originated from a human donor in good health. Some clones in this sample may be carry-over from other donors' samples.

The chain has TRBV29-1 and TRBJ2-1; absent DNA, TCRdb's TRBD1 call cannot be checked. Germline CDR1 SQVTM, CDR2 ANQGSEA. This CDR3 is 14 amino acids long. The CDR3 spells CSVPRQGDYNEQFF.

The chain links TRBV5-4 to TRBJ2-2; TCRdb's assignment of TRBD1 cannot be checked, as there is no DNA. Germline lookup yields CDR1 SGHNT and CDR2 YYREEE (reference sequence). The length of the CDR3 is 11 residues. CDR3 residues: CASSPGEELFF.

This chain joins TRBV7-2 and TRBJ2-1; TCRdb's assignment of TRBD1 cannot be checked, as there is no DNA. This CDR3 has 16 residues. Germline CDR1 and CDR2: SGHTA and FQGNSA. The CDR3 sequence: CASSLDSRGLGTEQFF.

CDR3 residues: CASRRAEPIPSYEQYF. The chain employs TRBV12-2 and TRBJ2-7; TCRdb indicates TRBD2, and absent DNA this call remains unverified. TRBV12-2 is designated a pseudogene. The CDR3 covers 16 residues.

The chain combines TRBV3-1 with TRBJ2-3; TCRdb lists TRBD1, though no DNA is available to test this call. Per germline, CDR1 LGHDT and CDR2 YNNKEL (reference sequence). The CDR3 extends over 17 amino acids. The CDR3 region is CASSSSFEGNLSDTQYF.

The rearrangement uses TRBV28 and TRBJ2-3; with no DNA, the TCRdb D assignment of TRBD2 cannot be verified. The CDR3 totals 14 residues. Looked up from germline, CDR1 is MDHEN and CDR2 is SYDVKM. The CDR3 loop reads CASSQREVPDTQYF.

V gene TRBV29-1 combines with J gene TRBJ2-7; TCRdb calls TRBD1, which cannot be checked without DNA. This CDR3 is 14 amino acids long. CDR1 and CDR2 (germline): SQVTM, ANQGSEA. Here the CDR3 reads CSVMDYTGVYEQYF.

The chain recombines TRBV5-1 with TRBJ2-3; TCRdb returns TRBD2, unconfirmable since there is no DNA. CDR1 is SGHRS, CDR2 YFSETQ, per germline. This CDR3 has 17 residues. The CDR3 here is CASNDGTSGGWPDTQYF.

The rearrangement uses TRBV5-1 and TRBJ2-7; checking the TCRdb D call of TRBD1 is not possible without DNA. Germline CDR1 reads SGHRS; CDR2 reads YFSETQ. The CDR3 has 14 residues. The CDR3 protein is CASSPGRSLHEQYF.

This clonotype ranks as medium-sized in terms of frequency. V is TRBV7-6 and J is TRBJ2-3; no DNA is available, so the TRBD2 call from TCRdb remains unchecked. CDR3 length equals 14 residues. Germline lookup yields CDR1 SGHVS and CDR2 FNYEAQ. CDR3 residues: CASILAGGSGTQYF.

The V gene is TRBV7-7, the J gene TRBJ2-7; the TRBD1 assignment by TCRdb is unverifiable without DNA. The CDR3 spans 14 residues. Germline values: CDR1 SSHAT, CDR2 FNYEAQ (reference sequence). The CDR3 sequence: CASSSGQGAYEQYF.

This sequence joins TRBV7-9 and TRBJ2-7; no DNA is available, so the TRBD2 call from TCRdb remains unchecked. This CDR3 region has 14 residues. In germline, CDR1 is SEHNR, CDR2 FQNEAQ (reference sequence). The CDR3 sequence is CASSHRDYSYEQYF.

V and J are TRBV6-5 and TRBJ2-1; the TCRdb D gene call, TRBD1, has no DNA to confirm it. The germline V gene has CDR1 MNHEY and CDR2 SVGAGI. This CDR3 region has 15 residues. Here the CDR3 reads CASSYGVARMDEQFF.

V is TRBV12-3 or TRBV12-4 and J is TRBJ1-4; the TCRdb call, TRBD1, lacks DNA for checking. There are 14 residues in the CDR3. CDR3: CASTLTGVDEKLFF.

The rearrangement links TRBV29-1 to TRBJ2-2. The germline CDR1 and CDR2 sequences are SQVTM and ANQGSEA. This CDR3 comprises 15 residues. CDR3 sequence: CSVESTDANTGELFF.

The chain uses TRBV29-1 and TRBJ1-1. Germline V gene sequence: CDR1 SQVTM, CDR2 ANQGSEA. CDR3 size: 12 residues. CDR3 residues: CSVGRMNTEAFF.

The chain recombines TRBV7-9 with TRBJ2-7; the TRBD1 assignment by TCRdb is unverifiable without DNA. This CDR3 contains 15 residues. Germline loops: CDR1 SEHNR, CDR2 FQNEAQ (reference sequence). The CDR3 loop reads CASSLEGQLFDEQYF.

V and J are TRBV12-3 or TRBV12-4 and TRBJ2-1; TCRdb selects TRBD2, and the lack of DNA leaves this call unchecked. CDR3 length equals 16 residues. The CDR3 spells CASSPILAGSYNEQFF.